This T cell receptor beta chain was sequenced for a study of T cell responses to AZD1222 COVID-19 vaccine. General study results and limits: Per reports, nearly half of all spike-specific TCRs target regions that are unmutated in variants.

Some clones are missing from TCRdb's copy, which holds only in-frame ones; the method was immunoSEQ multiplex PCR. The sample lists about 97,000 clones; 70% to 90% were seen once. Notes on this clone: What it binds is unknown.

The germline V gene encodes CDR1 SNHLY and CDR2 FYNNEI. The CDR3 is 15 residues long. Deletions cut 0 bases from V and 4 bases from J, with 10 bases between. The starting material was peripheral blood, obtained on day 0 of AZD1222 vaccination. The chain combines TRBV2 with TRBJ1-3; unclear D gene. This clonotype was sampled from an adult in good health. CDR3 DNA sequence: TGTGCCAGCAGTGAAGCACGAGCCAAGGGAAACACCATATATTTT. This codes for CASSEARAKGNTIYF.